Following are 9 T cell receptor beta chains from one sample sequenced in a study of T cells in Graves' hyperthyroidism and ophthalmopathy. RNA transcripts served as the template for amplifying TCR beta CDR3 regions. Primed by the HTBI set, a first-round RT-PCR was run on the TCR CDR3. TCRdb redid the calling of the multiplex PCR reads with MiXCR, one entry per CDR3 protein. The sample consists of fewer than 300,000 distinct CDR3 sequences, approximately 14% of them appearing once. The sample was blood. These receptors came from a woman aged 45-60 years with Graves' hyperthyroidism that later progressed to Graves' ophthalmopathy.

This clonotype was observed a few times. The CDR3 protein is CASSQQGYTTNEKLFF. The CDR3 DNA is TGTGCCAGCTCACAACAGGGGTATACAACTAATGAAAAACTGTTTTTT. J is TRBJ1-4 and V is TRBV18, with TRBD1 matching over 7 bases. CDR3 length: 16 residues. With 4 bases clipped from V and 0 bases from J, the junction kept 5 bases outside the gene matches. CDR1 and CDR2 (germline): KGHSH, LQKENI.

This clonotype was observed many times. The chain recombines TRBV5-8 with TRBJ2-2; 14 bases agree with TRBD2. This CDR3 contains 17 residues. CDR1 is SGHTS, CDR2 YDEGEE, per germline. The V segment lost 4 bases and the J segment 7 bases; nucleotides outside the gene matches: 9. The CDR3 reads CASSPQPGLAGDGELFF. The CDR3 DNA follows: TGTGCCAGCAGCCCCCAACCGGGACTAGCGGGAGACGGGGAGCTGTTTTTT.

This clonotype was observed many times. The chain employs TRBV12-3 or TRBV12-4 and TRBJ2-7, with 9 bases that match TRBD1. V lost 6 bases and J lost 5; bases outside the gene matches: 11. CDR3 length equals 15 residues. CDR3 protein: CASRNQGTGYHEQYF. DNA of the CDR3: TGTGCCAGCAGAAACCAGGGGACAGGGTATCACGAGCAGTACTTC.

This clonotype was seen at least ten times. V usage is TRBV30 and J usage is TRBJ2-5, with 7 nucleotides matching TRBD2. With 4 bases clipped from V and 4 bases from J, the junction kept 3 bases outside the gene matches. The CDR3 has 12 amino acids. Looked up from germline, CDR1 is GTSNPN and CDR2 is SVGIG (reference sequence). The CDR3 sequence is CAWTSGIETQYF. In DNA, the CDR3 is TGTGCCTGGACAAGCGGGATAGAGACCCAGTACTTC.

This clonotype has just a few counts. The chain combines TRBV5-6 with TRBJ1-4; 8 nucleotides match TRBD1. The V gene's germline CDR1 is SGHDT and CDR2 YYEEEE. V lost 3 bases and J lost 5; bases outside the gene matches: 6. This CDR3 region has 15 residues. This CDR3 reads CASSWGTGANEKLFF. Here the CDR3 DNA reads TGTGCCAGCAGCTGGGGGACAGGCGCGAATGAAAAACTGTTTTTT.

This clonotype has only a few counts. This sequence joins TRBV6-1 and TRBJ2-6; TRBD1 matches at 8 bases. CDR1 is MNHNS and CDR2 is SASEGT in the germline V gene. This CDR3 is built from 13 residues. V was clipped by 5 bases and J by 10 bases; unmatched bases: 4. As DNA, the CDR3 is TGTGCCAGCAGTCAACAGGGGGAGAACGTCCTGACTTTC. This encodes CASSQQGENVLTF.

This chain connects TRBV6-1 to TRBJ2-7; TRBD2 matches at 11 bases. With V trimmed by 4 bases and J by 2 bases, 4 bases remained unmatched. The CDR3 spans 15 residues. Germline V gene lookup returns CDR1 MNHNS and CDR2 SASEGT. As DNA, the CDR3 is TGTGCCAGCAGTGTAGCACTAGCGGGGGCCTACGAGCAGTACTTC. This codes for CASSVALAGAYEQYF.

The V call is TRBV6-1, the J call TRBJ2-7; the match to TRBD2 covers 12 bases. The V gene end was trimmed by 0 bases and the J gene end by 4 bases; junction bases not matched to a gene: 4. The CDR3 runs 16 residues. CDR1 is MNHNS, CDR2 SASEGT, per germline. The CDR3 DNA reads TGTGCCAGCAGTGAAGCTCCGACTAGCGGGAGTTACGAGCAGTACTTC. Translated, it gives CASSEAPTSGSYEQYF.

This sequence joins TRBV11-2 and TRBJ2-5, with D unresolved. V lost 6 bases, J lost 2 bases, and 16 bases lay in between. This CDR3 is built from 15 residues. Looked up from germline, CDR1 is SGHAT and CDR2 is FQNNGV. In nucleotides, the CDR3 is TGTGCCAGCAGTCCAACCACCAGTAATCAAGAGACCCAGTACTTC. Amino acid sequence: CASSPTTSNQETQYF.